This T cell receptor (beta chain) was sequenced during a study of blood T cell repertoires in COVID-19. For the study at large: Samples came from the United States, Italy and Spain, spanning acute and convalescent COVID-19. From T cells, B-cell-depleted T cells, or PBMCs came the material, which was cDNA or gDNA.

The authors' processing: Researchers report that nucleated cell counts were estimated from reference gene primer amplification. Sequencing used immunoSEQ multiplex PCR; TCRdb keeps in-frame clones, though not all of them. That table furnishes V, J and clone size, whereas the DNA furnished D and trimming. The sample gives tens of thousands of clones, roughly 89% of which show up once; 1.5% to 2% is in the top ten. V was trimmed by 0 bases and J by 4 bases, leaving 9 bases between them. Germline CDR1 reads LGHNA; CDR2 reads YSLEER. The CDR3 is 15 residues long. This receptor was obtained from a man aged 45 to 65 with acute or convalescent COVID-19. V is TRBV4-3 and J is TRBJ2-2; D not resolved. Sequenced: peripheral blood. CDR3 coding DNA: TGCGCCAGCAGCCAAGATCGGAGTGGCACCGGGGAGCTGTTTTTT. It translates to CASSQDRSGTGELFF.